The source of this TCR beta chain is a study of human T cells and chemical hapten exposure. TCRdb passed the RACE reads through MiXCR, listing each CDR3 protein once. This sample carries fewer than 100,000 distinct CDR3 sequences, approximately 12% of them seen once, and the ten largest clones take about 4%. Study-wide findings and caveats: No alteration of TCRs above 1 in 1000 frequency was seen with DPC sensitization. Clustering by CDR3 similarity yielded significantly more large clusters from expanded TCRs than controls.

The time point was: patch test 1, 2 weeks after DPC sensitization. Treatment: therapeutic diphenylcyclopropenone sensitization with weekly scalp DPC. Sample donors consisted of patients with alopecia, aged 18 to 70 years, who were suitable for DPC. This CDR3 has 15 amino acids. Germline V gene sequence: CDR1 KGHSH, CDR2 LQKENI. V lost 0 bases and J 4 bases, leaving 11 bases between the germline ends. This clonotype was recorded many times. Its cognate antigen is unknown. Sequenced material: whole blood, taken in connection with sensitization to the hapten diphenylcyclopropenone (DPC). This clonotype originated in an older woman with alopecia areata. Some clones in this sample may be carry-over from other donors' samples. The chain couples TRBV18 to TRBJ2-3; weak D call: TRBD1 (6 bases). In DNA form, the CDR3 reads TGTGCCAGCTCACCACCGTTACAGGGCTCAGATACGCAGTATTTT. Translation: CASSPPLQGSDTQYF.